Listed here are 25 T cell receptor beta chains from one sample, sequenced in a study of siplizumab effects on memory and regulatory T cells. This table comes from immunoSEQ multiplex PCR, and its TCRdb copy is limited to in-frame clones, with some not included. In the table there are some 100,000 clones, about 91% of which are singletons. Specimen: Tregs sorted from blood. The receptors originated from a human donor in good health.

The V call is TRBV11-1, the J call TRBJ2-1; D could derive from TRBD1 or TRBD2 (5 bases each). Trimming pared 3 bases from V and 13 bases from J, leaving 10 bases between. Germline V CDR1 and CDR2: SGHAT, FQDESV (reference sequence). CDR3 length: 11 amino acids. The DNA of the CDR3 is TGTGCCAGCAGCTTCCGGGACGGTCAGTTCTTC. It yields the protein CASSFRDGQFF. The full variable domain, completed using reference TRBV11-1 and TRBJ2-1, is EAEVAQSPRYKITEKSQAVAFWCDPISGHATLYWYRQILGQGPELLVQFQDESVVDDSQLPKDRFSAERLKGVDSTLKIQPAELGDSAMYLCASSFRDGQFFGPGTRLTVL.

V gene TRBV7-6 combines with J gene TRBJ2-7, with D hard to call. V was trimmed by 1 base and J by 1 base, leaving 11 bases between them. Germline-derived CDR1 and CDR2 are SGHVS and FNYEAQ. This CDR3 has 15 amino acids. The CDR3 reads CASSLEAGFSYEQYF. DNA of the CDR3: TGTGCCAGCAGCTTAGAGGCAGGTTTTTCCTACGAGCAGTACTTC.

V usage is TRBV7-8 and J usage is TRBJ1-1; no reliable D call. Germline V CDR1 and CDR2: SGHVS, FQNEAQ. The CDR3 runs to 14 residues. The V end was cut by 1 base, the J end by 2 bases, with 8 bases between. CDR3 bases: TGTGCCAGCAGCTTAGAGGCGGGTAACACTGAAGCTTTCTTT. Translation: CASSLEAGNTEAFF.

The CDR3: CASSLQLARPPDTQYF. In nucleotides, the CDR3 is TGCGCCAGCAGCTTGCAACTAGCGAGACCTCCAGATACGCAGTATTTT. This chain joins TRBV5-1 and TRBJ2-3; 7 bases are shared with TRBD2. The CDR3 consists of 16 residues. Germline CDR1 reads SGHRS; CDR2 reads YFSETQ. The J segment lost 4 bases and the V segment lost 1 base, leaving 9 bases of the junction unmatched. The whole variable domain, remainder taken from reference TRBV5-1 and TRBJ2-3, is KAGVTQTPRYLIKTRGQQVTLSCSPISGHRSVSWYQQTPGQGLQFLFEYFSETQRNKGNFPGRFSGRQFSNSRSEMNVSTLELGDSALYLCASSLQLARPPDTQYFGPGTRLTVL.

The J gene is TRBJ2-5, the V gene TRBV2; 16 positions match TRBD2. J gave up 4 bases and V 10 bases, and 12 bases lay outside the gene matches. This CDR3 comprises 17 residues. Germline V gene data show CDR1 as SNHLY and CDR2 as FYNNEI. In DNA, the CDR3 is TGTGCCACCAAACCGGGACTAGCGGGAGGGGTGGCAGAGACCCAGTACTTC. Translated: CATKPGLAGGVAETQYF.

This clone was counted once. V gene TRBV4-1 combines with J gene TRBJ1-1; D is undetermined. Per the germline V gene, CDR1 is MGHRA and CDR2 is YSYEKL. Trimming shortened V by 4 bases and J by 0 bases, and 12 bases separated the two germline ends. The CDR3 covers 15 residues. The CDR3 DNA reads as TGCGCCAGCAGCCCAAGTGGACCTTTGAACACTGAAGCTTTCTTT. The encoded protein is CASSPSGPLNTEAFF.

CDR3 DNA: TGTGCCAGCAGCTCAGGGGAGAGGGCATCGGAGACCCAGTACTTC. Its protein is CASSSGERASETQYF. This chain uses TRBV7-3 with TRBJ2-5; D may be TRBD1 (6 bases). The CDR3 contains 15 residues. Germline loops: CDR1 SGHTA, CDR2 FQGTGA. The V gene lost 4 bases and the J gene lost 5 bases, with 17 bases spanning the gap.

V gene TRBV6-5 combines with J gene TRBJ2-5; TRBD1 agrees at 7 bases. The trim removed 4 bases at V and 4 bases at J, leaving 12 bases unmatched. CDR3 size: 16 residues. Germline-derived CDR1 and CDR2 are MNHEY and SVGAGI. The CDR3 region has the DNA TGTGCCAGCAGTTTTAGACAGGGTGGCGCGACAGAGACCCAGTACTTC. Its protein is CASSFRQGGATETQYF.

The chain employs TRBV10-3 and TRBJ1-1; no clear D gene. With 6 bases removed from V and 0 bases from J, the gap between germline ends came to 11 bases. The length of the CDR3 is 14 residues. Germline CDR1 ENHRY, CDR2 SYGVKD. CDR3 residues: CAIRREIMNTEAFF. As DNA, the CDR3 is TGTGCCATCAGGAGGGAGATCATGAACACTGAAGCTTTCTTT.

The gene calls are TRBV11-2 and TRBJ2-1; D gene ambiguous. Germline CDR1 SGHAT, CDR2 FQNNGV. This CDR3 contains 18 residues. The V gene lost 1 base and the J gene lost 0 bases, with 16 bases spanning the gap. This CDR3 reads CASSLVPQGISSYNEQFF. The CDR3 region has the DNA TGTGCCAGCAGCTTAGTTCCCCAAGGCATAAGCTCCTACAATGAGCAGTTCTTC.

V and J are TRBV2 and TRBJ2-5; D possibly corresponds to TRBD1 (6 bases). CDR1 and CDR2 (germline): SNHLY, FYNNEI. The CDR3 totals 12 residues. V gave up 9 bases and J gave up 2 bases, with 10 bases separating them. The DNA for the CDR3 is TGTGCCAGTCAGGGGATACAAGAGACCCAGTACTTC. Its translation: CASQGIQETQYF.

This chain links TRBV18 with TRBJ2-7, with D uncertain. This CDR3 is built from 13 residues. V shed 3 bases and J shed 3 bases, with 9 bases lying between them. Per the germline V gene, CDR1 is KGHSH and CDR2 is LQKENI. The CDR3 nucleotides are TGTGCCAGCTCACCGGTTTCGGACTACGAGCAGTACTTC. This translates into CASSPVSDYEQYF.

The chain recombines TRBV9 with TRBJ2-5, with no clear D. CDR3 length: 16 amino acids. Between the trimmed V and J ends, which lost 3 bases and 4 bases, there was a span of 19 bases. The V gene's germline CDR1 is SGDLS and CDR2 YYNGEE. The CDR3 DNA reads TGTGCCAGCAGCGCCCAGAAGGCTAGTTGGGGAGAGACCCAGTACTTC. Amino acid sequence: CASSAQKASWGETQYF.

V gene TRBV5-1 combines with J gene TRBJ2-3; 14 nucleotides align to TRBD2. The trim removed 4 bases at V and 4 bases at J, leaving 14 bases unmatched. Germline V gene data show CDR1 as SGHRS and CDR2 as YFSETQ. The CDR3 runs to 19 residues. The CDR3 reads CASSAQPRQTSGRADTQYF. Written as DNA, the CDR3 is TGCGCCAGCAGCGCACAACCCAGACAGACTAGCGGGAGGGCAGATACGCAGTATTTT.

This clone was recorded a few times. The chain is built from TRBV11-3 and TRBJ1-1; D gene ambiguous. Germline values: CDR1 SGHNT, CDR2 YENEEA. The CDR3 length is 13 residues. The V end was cut by 5 bases, the J end by 1 base, with 8 bases between. The CDR3 region is CASSPGRNTEAFF. CDR3 DNA: TGTGCCAGCAGCCCTGGACGGAACACTGAAGCTTTCTTT.

The chain is built from TRBV4-2 and TRBJ1-6; 8 bases match TRBD1. The germline CDR1 and CDR2 sequences are LGHNA and YNFKEQ. Trimming at V came to 1 base and at J to 6 bases, leaving 2 bases not matched to a gene. The CDR3 covers 15 residues. The CDR3 DNA sequence: TGTGCCAGCAGCCAAGGACAGGGGATTAATTCACCCCTCCACTTT. This translates into CASSQGQGINSPLHF.

This chain links TRBV5-1 with TRBJ2-1; 12 nucleotides agree with TRBD2. The CDR3 length is 16 residues. Germline values: CDR1 SGHRS, CDR2 YFSETQ. J was trimmed by 7 bases and V by 0 bases; bases with no gene match: 5. DNA for the CDR3: TGCGCCAGCAGCTTGGGGCCTAGCGGGAGGGTAAATGAGCAGTTCTTC. Amino acid sequence: CASSLGPSGRVNEQFF. The full variable domain, rest sourced from reference TRBV5-1 and TRBJ2-1, is KAGVTQTPRYLIKTRGQQVTLSCSPISGHRSVSWYQQTPGQGLQFLFEYFSETQRNKGNFPGRFSGRQFSNSRSEMNVSTLELGDSALYLCASSLGPSGRVNEQFFGPGTRLTVL.

The chain employs TRBV15 and TRBJ2-1; D gene unclear. Germline V gene data show CDR1 as LNHNV and CDR2 as YYDKDF (reference sequence). The CDR3 runs 13 residues. Trimming stripped 2 bases from V and 8 bases from J, with 10 bases between. The CDR3 DNA reads as TGTGCCACCAGCAGACAATCGAGATATGAGCAGTTCTTC. Its protein product is CATSRQSRYEQFF.

This chain uses TRBV9 with TRBJ2-7; D gene unclear. Germline V gives CDR1 SGDLS, CDR2 YYNGEE. V was clipped by 7 bases and J by 0 bases, with 11 bases between them. This CDR3 is built from 13 residues. The CDR3 here is CASGLSNSYEQYF. The CDR3 DNA sequence: TGTGCCAGCGGTCTGTCCAACTCCTACGAGCAGTACTTC. Filled out from reference TRBV9 and TRBJ2-7, the complete variable domain reads DSGVTQTPKHLITATGQRVTLRCSPRSGDLSVYWYQQSLDQGLQFLIQYYNGEERAKGNILERFSAQQFPDLHSELNLSSLELGDSALYFCASGLSNSYEQYFGPGTRLTVT.

This clone was seen a single time. The V call is TRBV18, the J call TRBJ2-2; the D is unclear. Per germline, CDR1 KGHSH and CDR2 LQKENI. The CDR3 is 14 amino acids. V gave up 0 bases and J gave up 5 bases, with 7 bases separating them. As DNA, the CDR3 is TGTGCCAGCTCACCACCTCGTCGGACCGGGGAGCTGTTTTTT. It specifies CASSPPRRTGELFF.

This clone was picked up a small number of times. The chain combines TRBV5-1 with TRBJ2-5, with TRBD2 matching over 9 bases. The CDR3 runs to 14 residues. Germline V gene lookup returns CDR1 SGHRS and CDR2 YFSETQ. After removal of 1 base from V and 5 bases from J, the junction contained 3 bases not matched to a gene. The CDR3 region is CASSLQREAETQYF. Written as DNA, the CDR3 is TGCGCCAGCAGCTTGCAGCGGGAGGCGGAGACCCAGTACTTC.

The chain has TRBV7-2 and TRBJ2-5; D remains ambiguous. Germline assignment: CDR1 SGHTA and CDR2 FQGNSA. The CDR3 consists of 13 residues. V lost 5 bases to trimming and J lost 5 bases, with 12 bases between them. CDR3 region: CASSPSFLETQYF. CDR3 bases: TGTGCCAGCAGCCCCTCCTTCTTGGAGACCCAGTACTTC. Using reference TRBV7-2 and TRBJ2-5 for the parts outside the CDR3, the full variable domain is GAGVSQSPSNKVTEKGKDVELRCDPISGHTALYWYRQSLGQGLEFLIYFQGNSAPDKSGLPSDRFSAERTGGSVSTLTIQRTQQEDSAVYLCASSPSFLETQYFGPGTRLLVL.

This chain connects TRBV6-1 to TRBJ2-7; 8 bases align to TRBD1. This CDR3 is built from 15 residues. The trim removed 4 bases at V and 2 bases at J, leaving 7 bases unmatched. Germline CDR1 is MNHNS and CDR2 is SASEGT. The CDR3 DNA reads as TGTGCCAGCAGTGGAGAACAGGGGGGAGCCTACGAGCAGTACTTC. The encoded protein is CASSGEQGGAYEQYF.

The table lists this clone with a count of one. This chain connects TRBV11-2 to TRBJ2-1; TRBD2 matches 10 bases. Trimming cost V 5 bases and J 9 bases; bases outside gene matches: 4. The germline V gene has CDR1 SGHAT and CDR2 FQNNGV. There are 13 residues in the CDR3. CDR3 in DNA: TGTGCCAGCAGCCGTATAGCGGGAGGTGAGCAGTTCTTC. Translating gives CASSRIAGGEQFF.

The chain employs TRBV5-4 and TRBJ2-3; tentative D call: TRBD1 (5 bases). V was shortened by 2 bases and J by 5 bases, with 15 bases between the two germline ends. The CDR3 sequence is 15 residues long. Germline V gene sequence: CDR1 SGHNT, CDR2 YYREEE (reference sequence). CDR3 in DNA: TGTGCCAGCAGCTTCCAGGGCCCGTTTATAGATACGCAGTATTTT. It translates to CASSFQGPFIDTQYF.